These T cell receptor beta chains were read from a single sample in a study of blood T cells in healthy people across ages. Via MiXCR, TCRdb re-called the 5' RACE reads, giving one row per CDR3 protein. The sample has about a million distinct CDR3 sequences; 51% are singletons. The sequencing input was blood. The receptor source for this set is a woman in her sixties or seventies in good health. The CDR3 runs from the conserved cysteine through the conserved F or W. D genes are given only for firm matches. Rows may omit the clone size; those that give it use once, few, many or a size class.

d_gene: .
v_gene: TRBV6-2/TRBV6-3
abundance: .
j_gene: TRBJ2-7
CDR3nt: TGTGCCAGCAGTTACTCGATCGCGGGGCCACCCGCCGAGCAGTACTTC
CDR3aa: CASSYSIAGPPAEQYF

d_gene: TRBD1
v_gene: TRBV6-2/TRBV6-3
abundance: .
j_gene: TRBJ1-5
CDR3nt: TGTGCCAGCAGGGGACAGGGAGAGGTTCAGCCCCAGCATTTT
CDR3aa: CASRGQGEVQPQHF

d_gene: TRBD2
v_gene: TRBV3-1
abundance: .
j_gene: TRBJ2-5
CDR3nt: TGTGCCAGCAGCCAAGGCTCCGGACTAGCGGGCGAGACCCAGTACTTC
CDR3aa: CASSQGSGLAGETQYF

d_gene: TRBD2
v_gene: TRBV19
abundance: .
j_gene: TRBJ2-1
CDR3nt: TGTGCCAGTAGTCTCTCCCTTCCCCTAGCGGGAGCTAATCATGAGCAGTTCTTC
CDR3aa: CASSLSLPLAGANHEQFF

d_gene: .
v_gene: TRBV7-2
abundance: .
j_gene: TRBJ1-5
CDR3nt: TGTGCCAGCAGCTTCCCGGGGTTCAGCAATCAGCCCCAGCATTTT
CDR3aa: CASSFPGFSNQPQHF

d_gene: TRBD1
v_gene: TRBV5-1
abundance: .
j_gene: TRBJ1-6
CDR3nt: TGCGCCAGCAGCTTAACTACAGGGGTCTCACCCCTCCACTTT
CDR3aa: CASSLTTGVSPLHF

d_gene: TRBD2
v_gene: TRBV12-3/TRBV12-4
abundance: once
j_gene: TRBJ2-1
CDR3nt: TGTGCCAGCAGTTTATGGGGAGGGCGTAACAATGAGCAGTTCTTC
CDR3aa: CASSLWGGRNNEQFF

d_gene: TRBD1
v_gene: TRBV18
abundance: many
j_gene: TRBJ1-2
CDR3nt: TGTGCCAGCTCGCCGGGACAGGGGTTGAATGGCTACACCTTC
CDR3aa: CASSPGQGLNGYTF

d_gene: .
v_gene: TRBV12-3/TRBV12-4
abundance: few
j_gene: TRBJ2-7
CDR3nt: TGTGCCAGCAGTTATGGACTCGGCGAGTACGAGCAGTACTTC
CDR3aa: CASSYGLGEYEQYF

d_gene: .
v_gene: TRBV6-1
abundance: .
j_gene: TRBJ2-7
CDR3nt: TGTGCCAGCAGTGAATGGAGCTCCTACGAGCAGTACTTC
CDR3aa: CASSEWSSYEQYF

d_gene: .
v_gene: TRBV29-1
abundance: .
j_gene: TRBJ1-1
CDR3nt: TGCAGCGCCGTATTTAACACTGAAGCTTTCTTT
CDR3aa: CSAVFNTEAFF

d_gene: TRBD2
v_gene: TRBV12-3/TRBV12-4
abundance: .
j_gene: TRBJ2-1
CDR3nt: TGTGCCAGCAGTTTGGCGCTAGCGGGCAATGAGCAGTTCTTC
CDR3aa: CASSLALAGNEQFF

d_gene: TRBD2
v_gene: TRBV20-1
abundance: .
j_gene: TRBJ2-1
CDR3nt: TGCAGTGCTAGCGCACCGGGGGCTAGCGGGAGCTCCTACAATGAGCAGTTCTTC
CDR3aa: CSASAPGASGSSYNEQFF

d_gene: .
v_gene: TRBV18
abundance: .
j_gene: TRBJ2-3
CDR3nt: TGTGCCAGCTCAACCTTACAGGGTTGGGCAGATACGCAGTATTTT
CDR3aa: CASSTLQGWADTQYF

d_gene: TRBD2
v_gene: TRBV20-1
abundance: .
j_gene: TRBJ2-3
CDR3nt: TGCAGTGTCAATAGCGGGAAGGGGGATACGCAGTATTTT
CDR3aa: CSVNSGKGDTQYF

d_gene: TRBD1
v_gene: TRBV2
abundance: few
j_gene: TRBJ2-6
CDR3nt: TGTGCCAGCATACTGGACAGGCTCCGGTCTGGGGCCAACGTCCTGACTTTC
CDR3aa: CASILDRLRSGANVLTF

d_gene: .
v_gene: TRBV28
abundance: few
j_gene: TRBJ1-2
CDR3nt: TGTGCCAGCAGCCAGGGGTTGCGGGGCTATGGCTACACCTTC
CDR3aa: CASSQGLRGYGYTF

d_gene: .
v_gene: TRBV6-2/TRBV6-3
abundance: few
j_gene: TRBJ2-4
CDR3nt: TGTGCCAGCAGTTACGACCCCCCCAGGGTCTACGAGCAGTACTTT
CDR3aa: CASSYDPPRVYEQYF

d_gene: TRBD1
v_gene: TRBV20-1
abundance: few
j_gene: TRBJ2-2
CDR3nt: TGCAGTGCTAGAGACAGGGGGTGGGGCGGGGAGCTGTTTTTT
CDR3aa: CSARDRGWGGELFF

d_gene: .
v_gene: TRBV7-2
abundance: once
j_gene: TRBJ2-2
CDR3nt: TGTGCCAGCAGCGTGACTAACAGTCGCACCGGGGAGCTGTTTTTT
CDR3aa: CASSVTNSRTGELFF

d_gene: TRBD2
v_gene: TRBV7-2
abundance: many
j_gene: TRBJ2-3
CDR3nt: TGTGCCAGCAGCTTAGGGGGGACTAGAGAAGATACGCAGTATTTT
CDR3aa: CASSLGGTREDTQYF

d_gene: .
v_gene: TRBV30
abundance: .
j_gene: TRBJ2-5
CDR3nt: TGTGCCTGGAGTTGGGGCAGACGAGAGACCCAGTACTTC
CDR3aa: CAWSWGRRETQYF

d_gene: .
v_gene: TRBV20-1
abundance: .
j_gene: TRBJ1-4
CDR3nt: TGCAGTGCTAGGGGGAAACCACAGGGAAATGGTGAAAAACTGTTTTTT
CDR3aa: CSARGKPQGNGEKLFF

d_gene: TRBD1
v_gene: TRBV20-1
abundance: .
j_gene: TRBJ2-1
CDR3nt: TGCAGTGCTAGTAGACAGGGGCACTACGAGCAGTTCTTC
CDR3aa: CSASRQGHYEQFF

d_gene: TRBD1
v_gene: TRBV11-2
abundance: .
j_gene: TRBJ1-4
CDR3nt: TGTGCCAGCAGCCTAAACAGGGGTGCAACTAATGAAAAACTGTTTTTT
CDR3aa: CASSLNRGATNEKLFF

d_gene: TRBD2
v_gene: TRBV20-1
abundance: few
j_gene: TRBJ2-7
CDR3nt: TGCAGTGCTAGGCCCGGGACTAGCGGGTACTACGAGCAGTACTTC
CDR3aa: CSARPGTSGYYEQYF

d_gene: .
v_gene: TRBV7-9
abundance: few
j_gene: TRBJ1-1
CDR3nt: TGTGCCAGCAGCCGGTTGATGAACACTGAAGCTTTCTTT
CDR3aa: CASSRLMNTEAFF

d_gene: TRBD2
v_gene: TRBV9
abundance: .
j_gene: TRBJ2-5
CDR3nt: TGTGCCAGCAGCGTAGGGAGCGGGAGGCTTTTAGAGACCCAGTACTTC
CDR3aa: CASSVGSGRLLETQYF

d_gene: .
v_gene: TRBV27
abundance: once
j_gene: TRBJ1-6
CDR3nt: TGTGCCAGCAGTATCCAAGCCCGGGTGGGATCACCCCTCCACTTT
CDR3aa: CASSIQARVGSPLHF

d_gene: .
v_gene: TRBV25-1
abundance: once
j_gene: TRBJ2-1
CDR3nt: TGTGCCAGCAGTGAATATAGACGGGGGCCCCTTTACAATGAGCAGTTCTTC
CDR3aa: CASSEYRRGPLYNEQFF

d_gene: .
v_gene: TRBV5-6
abundance: .
j_gene: TRBJ2-1
CDR3nt: TGTGCCAGCAGCTGGAGCGCCCTCCGGGGGCAGTTCTTC
CDR3aa: CASSWSALRGQFF

d_gene: .
v_gene: TRBV7-2
abundance: .
j_gene: TRBJ2-5
CDR3nt: TGTGCCAGCAGCTTAGCGGGCAGGGGGGTCCAAGAGACCCAGTACTTC
CDR3aa: CASSLAGRGVQETQYF

d_gene: TRBD1
v_gene: TRBV13
abundance: .
j_gene: TRBJ2-5
CDR3nt: TGTGCCAGCAGCCCCCGACAGGGGCCCCCAGGGTACTTC
CDR3aa: CASSPRQGPPGYF

d_gene: TRBD2
v_gene: TRBV20-1
abundance: few
j_gene: TRBJ2-5
CDR3nt: TGCAGTGCTAGACGCGGGAGCGGTGGAGAGACCCAGTACTTC
CDR3aa: CSARRGSGGETQYF

d_gene: .
v_gene: TRBV18
abundance: .
j_gene: TRBJ2-7
CDR3nt: TGTGCCAGCGCGCCACAGGGCTACGAGCAGTACTTC
CDR3aa: CASAPQGYEQYF

d_gene: .
v_gene: TRBV6-2/TRBV6-3
abundance: few
j_gene: TRBJ2-7
CDR3nt: TGTGCCAGCAGTTCGTCGTTTCCTCCCTACGAGCAGTACTTC
CDR3aa: CASSSSFPPYEQYF

d_gene: TRBD1
v_gene: TRBV6-6
abundance: .
j_gene: TRBJ1-1
CDR3nt: TGTGCCAGCGGGGACAGGCCGAAGAACACGGAAGCTTTCTTT
CDR3aa: CASGDRPKNTEAFF

d_gene: .
v_gene: TRBV4-2
abundance: .
j_gene: TRBJ2-3
CDR3nt: TGTGCCAGCAGCCGACCCGAAGCGGATACGCAGTATTTT
CDR3aa: CASSRPEADTQYF

d_gene: .
v_gene: TRBV4-1
abundance: .
j_gene: TRBJ1-2
CDR3nt: TGCGCCAGCAGCCACAGGGACGCAAAGTATGGCTACACCTTC
CDR3aa: CASSHRDAKYGYTF

d_gene: .
v_gene: TRBV29-1
abundance: few
j_gene: TRBJ2-1
CDR3nt: TGCAGCGTCGCGAGCGGACACAATGAGCAGTTCTTC
CDR3aa: CSVASGHNEQFF

d_gene: .
v_gene: TRBV5-1
abundance: .
j_gene: TRBJ2-3
CDR3nt: TGCGCCAGCTTTACCGGAGATACGCAGTATTTT
CDR3aa: CASFTGDTQYF

d_gene: TRBD2
v_gene: TRBV5-1
abundance: .
j_gene: TRBJ2-1
CDR3nt: TGCGCCAGCAGCCCCGACGCGGGAGGGTTCAATGAGCAGTTCTTC
CDR3aa: CASSPDAGGFNEQFF

d_gene: .
v_gene: TRBV6-5
abundance: .
j_gene: TRBJ1-6
CDR3nt: TGTGCCAGCAGTTCCACCGGGCCTAGAAATTCACCCCTCCACTTT
CDR3aa: CASSSTGPRNSPLHF